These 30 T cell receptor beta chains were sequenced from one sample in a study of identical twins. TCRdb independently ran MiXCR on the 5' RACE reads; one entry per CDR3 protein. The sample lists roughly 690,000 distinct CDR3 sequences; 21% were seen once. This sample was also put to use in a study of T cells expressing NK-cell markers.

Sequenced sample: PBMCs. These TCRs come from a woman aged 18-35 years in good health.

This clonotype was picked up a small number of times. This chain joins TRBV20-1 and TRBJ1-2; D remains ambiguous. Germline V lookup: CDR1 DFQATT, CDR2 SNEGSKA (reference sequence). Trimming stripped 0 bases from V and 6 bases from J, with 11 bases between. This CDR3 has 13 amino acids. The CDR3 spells CSARENGRDGYTF. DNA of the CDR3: TGCAGTGCTAGAGAAAACGGCCGGGATGGCTACACCTTC.

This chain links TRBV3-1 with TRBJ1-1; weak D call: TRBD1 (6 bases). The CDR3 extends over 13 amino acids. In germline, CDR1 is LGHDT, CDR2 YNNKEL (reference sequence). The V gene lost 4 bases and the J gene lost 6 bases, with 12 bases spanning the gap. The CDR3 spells CASSRLEGAEAFF. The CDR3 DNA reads TGTGCCAGCAGCCGATTAGAGGGGGCTGAAGCTTTCTTT.

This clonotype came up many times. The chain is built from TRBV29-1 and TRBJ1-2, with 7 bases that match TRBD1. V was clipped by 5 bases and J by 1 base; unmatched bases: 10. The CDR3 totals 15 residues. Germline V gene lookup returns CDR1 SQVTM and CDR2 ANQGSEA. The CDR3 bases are TGCAGCGTTCCTGTGTGGGACAGCGATAACTATGGCTACACCTTC. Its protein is CSVPVWDSDNYGYTF.

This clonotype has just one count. The CDR3 region is CASSLTGIADSGNTIYF. In DNA form, the CDR3 reads TGTGCCAGCAGTTTAACAGGAATCGCCGACTCTGGAAACACCATATATTTT. This chain links TRBV27 with TRBJ1-3; D perhaps matches TRBD1 (5 bases). Germline V lookup: CDR1 MNHEY, CDR2 SMNVEV (reference sequence). The CDR3 contains 17 residues. The ends were cut back, 2 bases at V and 0 bases at J, with 14 bases in the middle.

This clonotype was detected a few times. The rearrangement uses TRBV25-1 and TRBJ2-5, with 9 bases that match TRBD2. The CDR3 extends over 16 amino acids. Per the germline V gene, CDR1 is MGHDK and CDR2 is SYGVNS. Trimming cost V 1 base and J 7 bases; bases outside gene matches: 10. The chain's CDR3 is CASSELRSGGPGTQYF. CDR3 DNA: TGTGCCAGCAGTGAATTGCGTAGCGGGGGTCCCGGGACCCAGTACTTC.

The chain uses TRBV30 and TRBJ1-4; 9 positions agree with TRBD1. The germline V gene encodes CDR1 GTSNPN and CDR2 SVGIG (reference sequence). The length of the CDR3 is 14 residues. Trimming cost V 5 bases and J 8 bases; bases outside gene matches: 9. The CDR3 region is CAWSAGDRDEKLFF. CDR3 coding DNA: TGTGCCTGGTCCGCTGGGGACAGGGACGAAAAACTGTTTTTT.

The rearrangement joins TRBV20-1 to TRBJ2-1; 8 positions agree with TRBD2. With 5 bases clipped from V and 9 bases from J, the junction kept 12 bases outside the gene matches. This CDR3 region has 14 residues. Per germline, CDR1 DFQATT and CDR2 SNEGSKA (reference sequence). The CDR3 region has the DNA TGCAGTGCTTACGACTTAGCGGGACTACCTGAGCAGTTCTTC. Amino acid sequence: CSAYDLAGLPEQFF.

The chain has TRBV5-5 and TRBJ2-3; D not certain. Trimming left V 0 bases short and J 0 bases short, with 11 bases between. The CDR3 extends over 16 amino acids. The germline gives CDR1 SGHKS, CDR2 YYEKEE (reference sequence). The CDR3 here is CASSLGQSFSTDTQYF. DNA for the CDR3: TGTGCCAGCAGCTTGGGACAAAGTTTTAGCACAGATACGCAGTATTTT.

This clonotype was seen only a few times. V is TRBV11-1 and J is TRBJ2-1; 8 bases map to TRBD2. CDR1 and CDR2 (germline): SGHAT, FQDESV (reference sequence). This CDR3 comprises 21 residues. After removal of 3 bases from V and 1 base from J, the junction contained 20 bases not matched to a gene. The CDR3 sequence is CASSFTPRGGSGGTSYNEQFF. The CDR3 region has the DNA TGTGCCAGCAGCTTTACACCCAGGGGAGGGAGCGGGGGTACGTCCTACAATGAGCAGTTCTTC.

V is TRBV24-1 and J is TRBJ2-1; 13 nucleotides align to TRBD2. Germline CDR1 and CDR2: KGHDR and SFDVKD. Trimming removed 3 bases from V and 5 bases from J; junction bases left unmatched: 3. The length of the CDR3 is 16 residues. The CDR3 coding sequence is TGTGCCACCAGTGATACTAGCGGGAGGGCCGACAATGAGCAGTTCTTC. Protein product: CATSDTSGRADNEQFF.

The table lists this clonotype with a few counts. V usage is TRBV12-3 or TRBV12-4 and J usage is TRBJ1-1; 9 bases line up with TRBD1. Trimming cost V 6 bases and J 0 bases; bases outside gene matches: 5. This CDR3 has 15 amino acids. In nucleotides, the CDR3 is TGTGCCAGCAGCACGGGACAGGGCTTGAACACTGAAGCTTTCTTT. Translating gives CASSTGQGLNTEAFF.

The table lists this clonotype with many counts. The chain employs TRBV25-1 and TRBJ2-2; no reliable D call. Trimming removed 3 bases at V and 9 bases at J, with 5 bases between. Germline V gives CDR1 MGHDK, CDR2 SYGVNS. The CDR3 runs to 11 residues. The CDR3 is CASSDRRELFF. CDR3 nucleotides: TGTGCCAGCAGTGACCGAAGGGAGCTGTTTTTT.

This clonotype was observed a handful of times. CDR3 region: CASSQDYWNEQFF. CDR3 bases: TGCGCCAGCAGCCAAGATTACTGGAATGAGCAGTTCTTC. The chain uses TRBV4-1 and TRBJ2-1; no definite D call. The length of the CDR3 is 13 residues. The V end lost 0 bases, the J end lost 7 bases, and 7 bases lay between the germline ends. The germline gives CDR1 MGHRA, CDR2 YSYEKL.

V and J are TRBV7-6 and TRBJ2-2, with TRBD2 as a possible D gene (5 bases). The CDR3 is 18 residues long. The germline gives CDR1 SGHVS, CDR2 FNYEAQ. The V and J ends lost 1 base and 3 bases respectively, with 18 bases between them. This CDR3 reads CASSLGFIRLADTGELFF. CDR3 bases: TGTGCCAGCAGCTTAGGGTTTATTCGGCTAGCAGACACCGGGGAGCTGTTTTTT. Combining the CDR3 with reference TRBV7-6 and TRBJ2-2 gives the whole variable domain GAGVSQSPRYKVTKRGQDVALRCDPISGHVSLYWYRQALGQGPEFLTYFNYEAQQDKSGLPNDRFSAERPEGSISTLTIQRTEQRDSAMYRCASSLGFIRLADTGELFFGEGSRLTVL.

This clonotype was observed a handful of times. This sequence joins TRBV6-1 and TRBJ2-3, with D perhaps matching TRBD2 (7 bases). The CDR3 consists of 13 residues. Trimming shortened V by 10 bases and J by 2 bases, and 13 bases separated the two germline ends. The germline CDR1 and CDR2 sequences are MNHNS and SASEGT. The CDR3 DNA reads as TGTGCCACCTGGGGGGGCCTCACAGATACGCAGTATTTT. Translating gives CATWGGLTDTQYF.

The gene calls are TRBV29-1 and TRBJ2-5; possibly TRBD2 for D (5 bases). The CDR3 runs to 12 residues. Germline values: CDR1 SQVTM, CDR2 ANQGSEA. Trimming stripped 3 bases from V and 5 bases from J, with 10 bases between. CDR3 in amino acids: CSVDPSSETQYF. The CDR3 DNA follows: TGCAGCGTTGACCCTAGCTCGGAGACCCAGTACTTC. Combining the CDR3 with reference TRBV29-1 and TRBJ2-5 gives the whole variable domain SAVISQKPSRDICQRGTSLTIQCQVDSQVTMMFWYRQQPGQSLTLIATANQGSEATYESGFVIDKFPISRPNLTFSTLTVSNMSPEDSSIYLCSVDPSSETQYFGPGTRLLVL.

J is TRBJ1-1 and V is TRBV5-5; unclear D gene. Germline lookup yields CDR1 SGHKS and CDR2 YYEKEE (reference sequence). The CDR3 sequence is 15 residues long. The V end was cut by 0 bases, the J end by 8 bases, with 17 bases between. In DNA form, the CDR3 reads TGTGCCAGCAGCTTGGGTTTTAGTCGGGAGGGCGAAGCTTTCTTT. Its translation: CASSLGFSREGEAFF.

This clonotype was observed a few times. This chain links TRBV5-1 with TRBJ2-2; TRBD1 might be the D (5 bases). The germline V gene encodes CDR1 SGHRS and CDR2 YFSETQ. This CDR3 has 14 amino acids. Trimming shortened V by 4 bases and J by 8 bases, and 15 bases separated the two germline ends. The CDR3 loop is CASSALPGPGELFF. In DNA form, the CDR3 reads TGCGCCAGCAGCGCCTTGCCAGGGCCGGGGGAGCTGTTTTTT.

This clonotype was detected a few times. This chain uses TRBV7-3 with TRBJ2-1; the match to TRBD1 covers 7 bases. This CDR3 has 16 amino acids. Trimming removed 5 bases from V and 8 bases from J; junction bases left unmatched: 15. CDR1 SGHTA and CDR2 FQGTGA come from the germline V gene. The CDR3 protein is CASSPETATGQHEQFF. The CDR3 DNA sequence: TGTGCCAGCAGCCCAGAAACCGCGACAGGGCAACATGAGCAGTTCTTC.

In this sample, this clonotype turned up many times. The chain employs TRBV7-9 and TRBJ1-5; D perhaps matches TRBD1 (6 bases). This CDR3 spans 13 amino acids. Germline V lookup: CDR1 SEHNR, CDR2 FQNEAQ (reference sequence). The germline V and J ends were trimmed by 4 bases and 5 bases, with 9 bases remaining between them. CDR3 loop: CASSSQGDQPQHF. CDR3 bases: TGTGCCAGCAGCTCACAGGGAGATCAGCCCCAGCATTTT.

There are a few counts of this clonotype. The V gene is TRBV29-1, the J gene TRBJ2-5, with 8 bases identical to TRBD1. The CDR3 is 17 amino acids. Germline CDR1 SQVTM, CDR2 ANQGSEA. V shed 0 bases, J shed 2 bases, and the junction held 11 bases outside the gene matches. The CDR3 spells CSVEDRRRGQVQETQYF. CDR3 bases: TGCAGCGTTGAAGATCGAAGACGGGGACAGGTACAAGAGACCCAGTACTTC. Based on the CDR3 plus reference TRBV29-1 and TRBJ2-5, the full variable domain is SAVISQKPSRDICQRGTSLTIQCQVDSQVTMMFWYRQQPGQSLTLIATANQGSEATYESGFVIDKFPISRPNLTFSTLTVSNMSPEDSSIYLCSVEDRRRGQVQETQYFGPGTRLLVL.

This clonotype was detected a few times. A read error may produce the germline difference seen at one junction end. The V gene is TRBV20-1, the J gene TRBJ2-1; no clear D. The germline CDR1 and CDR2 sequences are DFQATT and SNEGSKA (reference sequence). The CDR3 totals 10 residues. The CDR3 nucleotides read TGCAGTGGTTCTTACAGTGAGCAGTTCTTC. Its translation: CSGSYSEQFF.

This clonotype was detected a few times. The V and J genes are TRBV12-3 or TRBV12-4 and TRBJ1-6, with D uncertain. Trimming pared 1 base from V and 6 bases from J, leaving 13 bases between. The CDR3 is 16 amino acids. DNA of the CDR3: TGTGCCAGCAGTTTAGAGTTGGGCAACCGTAATTCACCCCTCCACTTT. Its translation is CASSLELGNRNSPLHF.

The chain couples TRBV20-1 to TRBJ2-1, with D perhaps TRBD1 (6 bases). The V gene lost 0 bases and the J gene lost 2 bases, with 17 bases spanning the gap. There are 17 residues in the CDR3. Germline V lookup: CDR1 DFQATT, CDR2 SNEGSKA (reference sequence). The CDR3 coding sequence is TGCAGTGCTAGAGATGAGGGACAATGGGCCCCCTACAATGAGCAGTTCTTC. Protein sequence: CSARDEGQWAPYNEQFF.

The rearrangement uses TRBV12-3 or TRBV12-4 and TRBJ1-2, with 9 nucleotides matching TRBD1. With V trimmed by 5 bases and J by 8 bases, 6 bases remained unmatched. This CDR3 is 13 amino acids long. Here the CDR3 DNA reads TGTGCCAGCAGTACGGACAGGGGAAGAGGCTACACCTTC. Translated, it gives CASSTDRGRGYTF.

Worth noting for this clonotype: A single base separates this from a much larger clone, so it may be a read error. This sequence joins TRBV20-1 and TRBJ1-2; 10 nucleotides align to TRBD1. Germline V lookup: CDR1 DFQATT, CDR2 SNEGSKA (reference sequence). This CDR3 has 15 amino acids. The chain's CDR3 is CSAGDRGQGSYGYTF. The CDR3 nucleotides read TGCAGTGCTGGAGATCGGGGACAGGGGAGCTATGGCTACACCTTC.

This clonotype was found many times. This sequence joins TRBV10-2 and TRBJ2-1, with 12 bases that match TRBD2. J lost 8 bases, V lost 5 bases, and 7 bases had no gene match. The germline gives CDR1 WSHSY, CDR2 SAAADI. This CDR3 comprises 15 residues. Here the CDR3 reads CASSPTSGSSDEQFF. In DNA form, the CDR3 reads TGCGCCAGCAGTCCGACTAGCGGGAGCTCTGATGAGCAGTTCTTC.

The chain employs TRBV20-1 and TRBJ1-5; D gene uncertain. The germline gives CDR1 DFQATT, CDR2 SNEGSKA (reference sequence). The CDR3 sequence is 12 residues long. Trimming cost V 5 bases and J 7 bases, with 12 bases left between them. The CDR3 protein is CSAHQADQPQHF. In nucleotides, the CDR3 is TGCAGTGCTCACCAGGCGGACCAGCCCCAGCATTTT.

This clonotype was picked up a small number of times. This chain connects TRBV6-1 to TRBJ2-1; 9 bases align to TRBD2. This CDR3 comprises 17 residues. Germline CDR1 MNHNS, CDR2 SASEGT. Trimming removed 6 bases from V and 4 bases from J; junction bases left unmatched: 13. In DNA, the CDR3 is TGTGCCAGCAGCTTGGGGGGACTAGCTGGGTTATACAATGAGCAGTTCTTC. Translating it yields CASSLGGLAGLYNEQFF.

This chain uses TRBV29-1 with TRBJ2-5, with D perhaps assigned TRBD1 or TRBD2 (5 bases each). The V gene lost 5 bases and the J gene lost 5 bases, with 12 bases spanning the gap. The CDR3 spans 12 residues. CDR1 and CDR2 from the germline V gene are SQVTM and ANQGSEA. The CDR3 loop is CSVSGAGETQYF. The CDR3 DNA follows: TGCAGCGTTTCCGGGGCGGGTGAGACCCAGTACTTC.